This TCR beta chain was documented in a study of T cells in Graves' hyperthyroidism and ophthalmopathy. V was clipped by 0 bases and J by 3 bases, with 4 bases between them. The V gene's germline CDR1 is SGHRS and CDR2 YFSETQ. This CDR3 is 12 amino acids long. Reasons for excluding patients were uncontrolled infection, other autoimmune disease, pregnancy or lactation. The diagnoses drew upon clinical symptoms, serum thyroxine and TRAb, thyroid ultrasound and orbital computed tomography. The PBMCs were sourced from fresh peripheral blood (10 ml). The table lists this clonotype with many counts. The antigen is unknown. Study-level points and caveats: Clonotypes that were expanded in thyroid above 0.001 mostly appeared in blood too.

Authors of the study amplified TCR beta CDR3 regions from RNA transcripts. First-round RT-PCR of the TCR CDR3 relied on the HTBI primer set. TCRdb ran MiXCR on the multiplex PCR reads and lists one entry per CDR3 protein. The sample has 270,000 or so distinct CDR3 sequences, 25% seen once. The sequencing input was blood. The gene calls are TRBV5-1 and TRBJ2-7; no firm D call. This receptor was obtained from a middle-aged man with Graves' hyperthyroidism that later progressed to Graves' ophthalmopathy. The CDR3: CASSLESYEQYF. The CDR3 DNA sequence: TGCGCCAGCAGCTTGGAGAGCTACGAGCAGTACTTC. Filled out from reference TRBV5-1 and TRBJ2-7, the complete variable domain reads KAGVTQTPRYLIKTRGQQVTLSCSPISGHRSVSWYQQTPGQGLQFLFEYFSETQRNKGNFPGRFSGRQFSNSRSEMNVSTLELGDSALYLCASSLESYEQYFGPGTRLTVT.